This entry features one TCR beta chain sequence. Which antigen it targets is not known. Base qualities were left out, and no much larger clone turns up one base away. The CDR3 regions of human TCRbeta chains were analyzed by immunosequencing. The paper's processing steps were these. Repertoire TCRs were matched against a reference library of SARS-CoV-2-specific TCRs generated with the MIRA antigen-specificity platform. Breadth was defined as the fraction of unique TCRs that were SARS-CoV-2-associated. Depth was defined as the fraction of total T cells that were SARS-CoV-2-associated. Using the MIRA data, every spike-specific TCR was mapped to the spike region that the TCR reacted to and assigned to either a CD4 or a CD8 class. Log10-transformed breadth and depth values were compared by one-way ANOVA with Sidak's multiple comparisons tests. This is the immuneACCESS table as TCRdb keeps it, with only in-frame sequences that have V and J called. A part of the clones is gone; compared with another copy, unresolved V genes explain less than half, and the rest is unexplained. That table gives V, J and clone size, and the DNA gave D and trimming. The sample table holds around 99,000 clones, of which over 75% were seen once. The biggest ten clones account for roughly 15% of the sample.

The time point label here, explained by the study, means: baseline before first vaccination. Vaccinee samples came from UK trials COV001 and COV002, including a single-blind randomized controlled phase 2/3 trial of AZD1222 (ChAdOx1 nCoV-19) in healthy adults. For TCRbeta chain sequencing, PBMC samples were collected from trial participants at day 0 and at day 28 after the second dose. These data originate in a study of T cell responses to AZD1222 COVID-19 vaccine (dated by TCRdb to the early 2020s). Context from the whole study: Because spike-specific TCR depth and breadth did not differ between the two schedules, AZD1222 recipients who got a second dose at roughly 4 weeks were pooled with those who got a second dose at roughly 12 weeks. TCR sequencing was performed for over 230 trial participants, of whom approximately 200 were given two doses of AZD1222 and some 25 were given two doses of MenACWY control vaccine. Enrollment into the trials was organized by age into subgroups of 18-55, 56-69 and 70-plus years, and those subgroups contained roughly 160, 29 and 62 TCR-sequenced participants, respectively. Points the paper makes about the study in general: Because no day 14 peak-response samples were available, the repertoires could be characterized only after the peak T cell response. Conclusions about previously exposed vaccinees are limited because only six or seven AZD1222 recipients were SARS-CoV-2 seropositive at baseline. Spike-specific TCR breadth and depth rose significantly after two AZD1222 doses compared with day 0 and with MenACWY recipients. Most participants were white British and females outnumbered males, and the authors suggested that clonal diversity may have been underestimated. In the small 56-69-year group, the increase in depth fell short of significance, most likely because of low power. Reportedly, almost half of the unique spike-specific TCRs recognized epitopes lying outside the regions that are mutated in the B.1.351 and B.1.1.7 variants. Vaccine-associated CD4 TCRs spanned the whole spike protein, with dominant responses in regions 160-218 and 743-854.

There are 17 amino acids in the CDR3, from cysteine to phenylalanine inclusive. Just CDR3 DNA is preserved here, 51 bases in frame from base 1. At the junction V is shortened by 3 bases and J by 0 bases, with 14 bases in between. CDR1 and CDR2 were assigned from the germline V gene (reference sequence) as LNHDA and SQIVND. The V and J segments used are TRBV19 and TRBJ2-2; perhaps TRBD2 is the D gene, with 5 bases matching. The sequencing used peripheral blood, collected on day 0 of AZD1222 vaccination. The clonotype comes from an adult in good health. The sequence in DNA is TGTGCCAGTAGTATGTGGGCGGGCTCCGCGAACACCGGGGAGCTGTTTTTT. Translated, this is CASSMWAGSANTGELFF.